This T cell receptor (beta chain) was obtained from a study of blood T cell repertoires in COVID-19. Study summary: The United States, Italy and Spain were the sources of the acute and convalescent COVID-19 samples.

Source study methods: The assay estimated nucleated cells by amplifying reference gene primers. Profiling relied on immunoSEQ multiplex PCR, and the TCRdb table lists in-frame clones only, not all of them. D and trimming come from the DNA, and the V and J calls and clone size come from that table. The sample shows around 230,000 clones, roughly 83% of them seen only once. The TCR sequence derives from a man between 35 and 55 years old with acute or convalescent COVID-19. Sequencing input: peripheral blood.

The chain's CDR3 is CASSTGQGPLDTQYF. The CDR3 DNA follows: TGCGCCAGCAGCACAGGACAGGGGCCCCTAGATACGCAGTATTTT. This chain uses TRBV4-1 with TRBJ2-3; TRBD1 aligns across 9 bases. V dropped 5 bases and J dropped 5; count of bases not matched to a gene: 8. The CDR3 runs to 15 residues. Germline lookup yields CDR1 MGHRA and CDR2 YSYEKL.